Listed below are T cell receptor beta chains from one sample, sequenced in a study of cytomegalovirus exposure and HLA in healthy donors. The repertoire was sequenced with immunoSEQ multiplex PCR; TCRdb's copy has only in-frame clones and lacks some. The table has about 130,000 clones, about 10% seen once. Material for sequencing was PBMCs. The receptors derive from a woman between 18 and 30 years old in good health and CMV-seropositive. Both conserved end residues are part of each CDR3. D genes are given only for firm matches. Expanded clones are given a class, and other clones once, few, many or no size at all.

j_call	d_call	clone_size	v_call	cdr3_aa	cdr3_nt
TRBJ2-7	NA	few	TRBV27	CASRPLGNLYEQYF	TGTGCCAGCAGGCCGCTAGGAAACCTCTACGAGCAGTACTTC
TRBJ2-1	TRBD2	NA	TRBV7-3	CASSSGLAMREQFF	TGTGCCAGCAGCTCGGGACTAGCGATGCGGGAGCAGTTCTTC
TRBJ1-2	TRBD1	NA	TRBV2	CASSEARGQTYGYTF	TGTGCCAGCAGTGAAGCGAGGGGACAGACCTATGGCTACACCTTC
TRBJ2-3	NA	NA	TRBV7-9	CASSLAGGSTDTQYF	TGTGCCAGCAGCTTAGCAGGCGGGAGCACAGATACGCAGTATTTT
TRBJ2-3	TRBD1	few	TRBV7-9	CASSLERELTGPPGQYF	TGTGCCAGCAGCTTAGAAAGGGAACTGACAGGGCCGCCTGGGCAGTATTTT
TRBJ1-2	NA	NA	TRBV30	CAWGAPRGYTF	TGTGCCTGGGGGGCCCCCAGAGGCTACACCTTC
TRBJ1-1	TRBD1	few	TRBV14	CASSQPGQGFGHTEAFF	TGTGCCAGCAGCCAGCCGGGACAGGGGTTTGGCCACACTGAAGCTTTCTTT
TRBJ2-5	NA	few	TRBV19	CASSRLGNTPDEETQYF	TGTGCCAGTAGTAGGCTAGGAAATACGCCTGACGAAGAGACCCAGTACTTC
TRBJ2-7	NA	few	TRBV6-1	CASSEETSPRYEQYF	TGTGCCAGCAGTGAAGAAACTAGCCCCCGGTACGAGCAGTACTTC
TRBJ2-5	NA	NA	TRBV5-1	CASSSITSYGETQYF	TGCGCCAGCAGCTCAATCACTAGCTACGGGGAGACCCAGTACTTC
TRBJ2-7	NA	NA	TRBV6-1	CASSEGGAAGEQYF	TGTGCCAGCAGTGAAGGCGGGGCGGCGGGGGAGCAGTACTTC
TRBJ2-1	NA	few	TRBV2	CASSGIPEGGGTYNEQFF	TGTGCCAGCAGCGGAATTCCCGAGGGCGGTGGGACCTACAATGAGCAGTTCTTC
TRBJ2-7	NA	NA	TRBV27	CASSTHSNYEQYF	TGTGCCAGCAGTACCCACTCCAACTACGAGCAGTACTTC
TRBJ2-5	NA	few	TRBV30	CAWGLGAGGGNF	NA
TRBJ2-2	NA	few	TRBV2	CASSTGIVNTGELFF	TGTGCCAGCAGCACCGGGATTGTAAACACCGGGGAGCTGTTTTTT
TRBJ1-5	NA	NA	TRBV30	CAWSVLGGNQPQHF	TGTGCCTGGAGTGTGTTAGGGGGCAATCAGCCCCAGCATTTT
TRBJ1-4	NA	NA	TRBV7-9	CASSLNEKLFF	TGTGCCAGCAGCCTTAATGAAAAACTGTTTTTT
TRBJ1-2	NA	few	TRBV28	CASSDSYYGYTF	TGTGCCAGCAGTGACAGCTACTATGGCTACACCTTC
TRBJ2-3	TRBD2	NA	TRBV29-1	CSVVTSGSTDTQYF	TGCAGCGTTGTGACTAGCGGGAGCACAGATACGCAGTATTTT
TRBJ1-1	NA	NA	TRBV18	CASSPPNSENTEAFF	TGTGCCAGCTCACCACCAAATTCAGAGAACACTGAAGCTTTCTTT
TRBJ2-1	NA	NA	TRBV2	CASLDSEPYNEQFF	TGTGCCAGCTTGGATAGCGAGCCCTACAATGAGCAGTTCTTC
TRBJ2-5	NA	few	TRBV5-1	CASSPWGEETQYF	TGCGCCAGCAGCCCCTGGGGGGAAGAGACCCAGTACTTC
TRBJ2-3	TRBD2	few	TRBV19	CASSPGGDTQYF	TGTGCCAGTAGCCCGGGGGGGGATACGCAGTATTTT
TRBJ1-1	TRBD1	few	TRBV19	CASLPKTGQGVTEAFF	TGTGCCAGTCTTCCTAAAACGGGACAGGGGGTGACTGAAGCTTTCTTT
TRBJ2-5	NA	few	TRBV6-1	CASSLQGLKETQYF	TGTGCCAGCAGCCTCCAGGGACTCAAAGAGACCCAGTACTTC
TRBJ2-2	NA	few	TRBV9	CASSFSGSKTGELFF	TGTGCCAGCAGCTTTAGCGGTTCTAAGACCGGGGAGCTGTTTTTT
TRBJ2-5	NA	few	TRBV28	CASSKHTATETQYF	TGTGCCAGCAGCAAACATACAGCCACGGAGACCCAGTACTTC
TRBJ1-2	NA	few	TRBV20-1	CSASAGYGYTF	TGCAGTGCTAGTGCGGGCTATGGCTACACCTTC
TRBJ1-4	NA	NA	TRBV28	CASTPQGKYEKLFF	TGTGCCAGCACCCCACAGGGAAAGTATGAAAAACTGTTTTTT
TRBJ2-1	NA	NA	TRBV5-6	CASSLFRDNEQFF	TGTGCCAGCAGCTTGTTCAGGGACAATGAGCAGTTCTTC
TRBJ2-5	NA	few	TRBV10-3	CAISDSQGKETQYF	TGTGCCATCAGTGATTCTCAGGGCAAAGAGACCCAGTACTTC
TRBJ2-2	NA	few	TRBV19	CASSITAGRHTGELFF	TGTGCCAGTAGCATTACCGCGGGGCGCCACACCGGGGAGCTGTTTTTT
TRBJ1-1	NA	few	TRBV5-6	CASSTQSTMNTEAFF	TGTGCCAGCAGCACCCAGTCAACCATGAACACTGAAGCTTTCTTT
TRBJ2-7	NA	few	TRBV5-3	CARSLRGGLEQYF	TGTGCCAGAAGCCTCCGCGGTGGACTCGAGCAGTACTTC
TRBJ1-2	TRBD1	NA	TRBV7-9	CASSPFTQTGALGYTF	TGTGCCAGCAGCCCATTCACTCAGACAGGGGCGCTAGGCTACACCTTC
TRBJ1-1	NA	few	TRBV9	CASSVAGQGVTEAFF	TGTGCCAGCAGCGTAGCTGGGCAGGGTGTAACTGAAGCTTTCTTT
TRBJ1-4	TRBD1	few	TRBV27	CASSRTGPYEKLFF	TGTGCCAGCAGTCGGACAGGGCCATATGAAAAACTGTTTTTT
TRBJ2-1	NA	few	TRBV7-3	CASSLWESGEQFF	TGTGCCAGCAGCTTGTGGGAAAGCGGTGAGCAGTTCTTC
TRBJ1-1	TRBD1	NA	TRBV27	CASSSYRGHREAFF	TGTGCCAGCAGTTCCTACAGGGGGCATAGGGAAGCTTTCTTT
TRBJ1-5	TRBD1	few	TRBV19	CASSSRQGASNQPQHF	TGTGCCAGTAGTTCCAGACAGGGCGCTAGCAATCAGCCCCAGCATTTT
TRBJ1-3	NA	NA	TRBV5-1	CASTPLGDTGNTIYF	TGCGCCAGCACTCCTCTCGGGGATACTGGAAACACCATATATTTT
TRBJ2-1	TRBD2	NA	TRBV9	CASSVLSGSSYNEQFF	TGTGCCAGCAGCGTACTTAGCGGGAGCTCCTACAATGAGCAGTTCTTC
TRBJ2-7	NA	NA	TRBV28	CASSEGGTGSYEQYF	TGTGCCAGCAGTGAAGGGGGAACAGGGTCCTACGAGCAGTACTTC
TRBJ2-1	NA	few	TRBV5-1	CASSLDRDYNEQFF	TGCGCCAGCAGCTTGGATCGGGACTACAATGAGCAGTTCTTC
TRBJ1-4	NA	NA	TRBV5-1	CATPSRGGKPTNEKLFF	TGCGCCACCCCGTCCCGGGGTGGGAAGCCAACTAATGAAAAACTGTTTTTT
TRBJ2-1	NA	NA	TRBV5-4	CASSLVPAGTYNEQFF	TGTGCCAGCAGCTTGGTCCCAGCGGGCACCTACAATGAGCAGTTCTTC
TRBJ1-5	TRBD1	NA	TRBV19	CASSRTGAGNQPQHF	TGTGCCAGTAGTCGGACAGGGGCGGGCAATCAGCCCCAGCATTTT
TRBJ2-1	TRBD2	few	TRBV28	CASRPGLAGQQFF	TGTGCCAGCAGGCCGGGACTAGCGGGACAGCAGTTCTTC
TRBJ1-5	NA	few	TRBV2	CASSEDSGEGQPQHF	TGTGCCAGCAGTGAAGATTCCGGGGAGGGTCAGCCCCAGCATTTT
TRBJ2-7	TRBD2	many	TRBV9	CASSVDEGGLAGLYEQYF	TGTGCCAGCAGCGTAGATGAAGGGGGACTAGCGGGTCTCTACGAGCAGTACTTC
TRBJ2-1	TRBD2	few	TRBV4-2	CASSQEAGGFWFF	TGTGCCAGCAGCCAAGAGGCGGGGGGCTTCTGGTTCTTC
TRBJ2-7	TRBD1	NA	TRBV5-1	CASSLDATGMEQYF	TGCGCCAGCAGCTTGGATGCGACAGGGATGGAGCAGTACTTC
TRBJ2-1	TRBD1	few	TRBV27	CASSLGTAPYNEQFF	TGTGCCAGCAGTTTAGGGACAGCCCCTTACAATGAGCAGTTCTTC
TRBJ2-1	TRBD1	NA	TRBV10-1	CASGQGVHEQFF	TGCGCCTCGGGGCAGGGGGTCCATGAGCAGTTCTTC
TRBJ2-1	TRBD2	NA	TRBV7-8	CASSSTRNPGWGLGLSEQFF	TGTGCCAGCAGCTCCACTCGCAACCCGGGGTGGGGACTAGGACTCAGTGAGCAGTTCTTC